The rows below give T cell receptor beta chains drawn from one sample of a study of blood T cell repertoires in COVID-19. Sequenced by immunoSEQ multiplex PCR; TCRdb stores in-frame clones only, minus some. The sample lists 150,000 to 190,000 clones; more than 75% were seen once. The source material was peripheral blood. The origin of the receptors is a woman aged 60-70 years with COVID-19, enrolled during active disease. Each CDR3 is given with its conserved first and last residue. The D gene is left open where the match is weak. Size is stated for part of the rows, as once, few or many counts, or as a class when the clone is expanded.

v_gene	d_gene	abundance	j_gene	CDR3aa	CDR3nt
TRBV19	TRBD1	.	TRBJ1-1	CASIRDSSSGTEAFF	TGTGCCAGTATACGGGACAGTTCGTCCGGGACTGAAGCTTTCTTT
TRBV3-1/TRBV3-2	TRBD1	.	TRBJ1-5	CASSPRRTGAFENQPQHF	TGTGCCAGCAGCCCCCGTAGGACAGGGGCCTTCGAGAATCAGCCCCAGCATTTT
TRBV24-1	TRBD1	.	TRBJ1-2	CATSDTRQGKGYTF	TGTGCCACCAGTGATACCAGACAGGGGAAAGGCTACACCTTC
TRBV9	TRBD2	once	TRBJ2-1	CASSVEGLAGVLGNEQFF	TGTGCCAGCAGCGTAGAGGGGCTAGCGGGAGTATTGGGCAATGAGCAGTTCTTC
TRBV2	TRBD1	.	TRBJ2-7	CASSEWEDRVYEQYF	TGTGCCAGCAGTGAATGGGAGGACAGGGTCTACGAGCAGTACTTC
TRBV10-3	.	many	TRBJ2-6	CAIRDSSGANVLTF	TGTGCCATCAGGGACAGCTCTGGGGCCAACGTCCTGACTTTC
TRBV30	.	.	TRBJ1-2	CAWNLADYYGYTF	TGTGCCTGGAATTTGGCGGATTACTATGGCTACACCTTC
TRBV18	TRBD1	.	TRBJ2-7	CASSPDRGVYEQYF	TGTGCCAGCTCACCAGACAGGGGAGTCTACGAGCAGTACTTC
TRBV18	TRBD1	.	TRBJ1-1	CASSPLGQGIELKTEAFF	TGTGCCAGCTCACCCTTGGGACAGGGGATTGAACTGAAAACTGAAGCTTTCTTT
TRBV6-4	.	.	TRBJ1-1	CASSDSDRNTEAFF	TGTGCCAGCAGTGACTCAGACAGGAACACTGAAGCTTTCTTT
TRBV5-1	.	once	TRBJ1-2	CASSLGGTQAHYGYTF	TGCGCCAGCAGCTTGGGGGGGACTCAAGCCCACTATGGCTACACCTTC
TRBV7-9	.	.	TRBJ2-3	CASSLSSGYTDTQYF	TGTGCCAGCAGCTTAAGTAGCGGATACACAGATACGCAGTATTTT
TRBV30	.	.	TRBJ1-2	CAWRVGHPYGYTF	TGTGCCTGGAGGGTTGGACACCCCTATGGCTACACCTTC
TRBV6-5	.	.	TRBJ2-3	CASRYEDSPTDTQYF	TGTGCCAGCAGATACGAGGACAGCCCCACAGATACGCAGTATTTT
TRBV25-1	.	.	TRBJ2-3	CASSEFGTLHTDTQYF	TGTGCCAGCAGTGAATTTGGGACACTTCACACAGATACGCAGTATTTT
TRBV6-5	.	.	TRBJ1-6	CASEGRSSYNSPLHF	TGTGCCAGCGAGGGCCGAAGCTCCTATAATTCACCCCTCCACTTT
TRBV11-2	.	few	TRBJ1-1	CASSPGILNTEAFF	TGTGCCAGCAGCCCCGGGATCTTGAACACTGAAGCTTTCTTT
TRBV7-9	TRBD2	.	TRBJ2-1	CASRTSGRDNNEQFF	TGTGCCAGCAGAACTAGCGGGAGGGATAACAATGAGCAGTTCTTC
TRBV6-5	.	.	TRBJ1-4	CASTLLLREKLFF	TGTGCCAGCACCCTACTTTTACGTGAAAAACTGTTTTTT
TRBV4-1	TRBD1	.	TRBJ1-5	CASSHPDRGRDQPQHF	TGCGCCAGCAGCCACCCGGACAGGGGGCGCGATCAGCCCCAGCATTTT
TRBV2	TRBD2	.	TRBJ2-5	CASSGTSGTETQYF	TGTGCCAGCAGCGGTACTAGCGGGACAGAGACCCAGTACTTC
TRBV19	TRBD1	.	TRBJ1-3	CASSMARGSGNTIYF	TGTGCCAGTAGTATGGCCAGGGGGTCTGGAAACACCATATATTTT